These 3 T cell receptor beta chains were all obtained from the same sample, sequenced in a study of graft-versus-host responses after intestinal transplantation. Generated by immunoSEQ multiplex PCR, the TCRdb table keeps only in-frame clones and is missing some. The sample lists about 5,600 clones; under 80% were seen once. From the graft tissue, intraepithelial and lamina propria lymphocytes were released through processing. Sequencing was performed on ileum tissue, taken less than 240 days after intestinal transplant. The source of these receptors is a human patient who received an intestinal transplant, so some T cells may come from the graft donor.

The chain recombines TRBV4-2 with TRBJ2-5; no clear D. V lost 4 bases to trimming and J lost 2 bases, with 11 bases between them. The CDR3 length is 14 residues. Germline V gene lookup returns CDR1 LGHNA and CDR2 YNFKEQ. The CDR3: CASSPDWGQETQYF. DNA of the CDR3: TGTGCCAGCAGCCCCGATTGGGGTCAAGAGACCCAGTACTTC.

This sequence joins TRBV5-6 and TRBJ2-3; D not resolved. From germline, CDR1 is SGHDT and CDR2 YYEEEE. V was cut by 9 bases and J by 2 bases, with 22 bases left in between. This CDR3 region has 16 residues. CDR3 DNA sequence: TGTGCCACCTCACCCTCTGGGCTAGGCAACACAGATACGCAGTATTTT. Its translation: CATSPSGLGNTDTQYF.

CDR3 DNA sequence: TGTGCCAGCAGCTTCTCCCGGGACAGATATACTGAAGCTTTCTTT. Its protein product is CASSFSRDRYTEAFF. This chain joins TRBV28 and TRBJ1-1, with 7 bases identical to TRBD1. Germline-derived CDR1 and CDR2 are MDHEN and SYDVKM. The CDR3 is 15 residues long. The V and J ends lost 6 bases and 5 bases, in that order; junction bases with no gene match: 12. The whole variable domain, remainder taken from reference TRBV28 and TRBJ1-1, is DVKVTQSSRYLVKRTGEKVFLECVQDMDHENMFWYRQDPGLGLRLIYFSYDVKMKEKGDIPEGYSVSREKKERFSLILESASTNQTSMYLCASSFSRDRYTEAFFGQGTRLTVV.